Included here is one T cell receptor (beta chain) sequence, with context. The target of this receptor is not known. The record has no base qualities; no much larger clone is one base away. The data are from a study of T cells in localized non-small cell lung cancer (dated by TCRdb to between 2020 and 2021). For the study in its entirety: The study analyzed T cell repertoires of around 250 early-stage NSCLC patients, comparing tumors and uninvolved tumor-adjacent lungs. The cohort comprised roughly 230 treatment-naïve NSCLC patients with resected, localized lung tumors. The mean age of the NSCLC patients was roughly 70 years, with fewer than 150 men and approximately 100 women.

What the study reported, not specific to this receptor: Because the study design was exploratory, TCR variables were selected using unadjusted p-values without false-discovery rate correction. Higher T cell density in blood was associated with longer overall survival, whereas higher clonality in adjacent lung was associated with shorter survival. Because multi-region tumor sequencing was not performed, intratumor heterogeneity could not be ruled out. Uninvolved tumor-adjacent lung showed the highest T cell clonality, higher than tumor, which suggests more focused antigenic responses in the uninvolved tumor-adjacent lung. Of the top 100 tumor clones, a median of around 57 were detected in paired uninvolved adjacent lung; 28 were also among that lung's top 100.

The immunoSEQ Assay was used to sequence TCR beta CDR3 regions from DNA. The authors' analysis ran thus. T cell density was computed as TCR beta template counts normalized to usable DNA estimated by amplifying housekeeping genes. Using the preseqR package, richness was estimated by extrapolating to 120,000 templates for tissue samples and 400,000 templates for PBMC samples. Clonality was taken to be one minus Pielou's evenness. Differential abundance testing on productive amino-acid clonotypes, with a minimum total count of 5 and an alpha of 0.1, was used to identify tissue-enriched TCRs. The Jaccard Index and the Morisita Overlap Index were used to measure repertoire overlap between compartments. GLIPH grouped TCR beta CDR3s together with public tetramer-defined viral CDR3s, and a viral motif had to include at least three viral sequences and also show V-gene enrichment. TCRdb mirrors the immuneACCESS table, restricted to in-frame sequences. Some clones are absent from its copies; in checked studies, under half trace to an unresolved V gene, and the reason for the others is unknown. D and trimming come from the DNA, and the V and J calls and clone size come from that table. Counted in this sample were 30,000 to 45,000 clones; around 81% of them appeared once. Under 7.5% of the sample is taken by the ten largest.

At diagnosis, tumor, uninvolved tumor-adjacent lung and peripheral blood were collected and then preserved as a mix of FFPE and fresh-frozen material. Blood samples were analyzed as peripheral blood mononuclear cells for TCR repertoire profiling. Reading from cysteine to phenylalanine, the CDR3 counts 14 amino acids. The read is trimmed to its CDR3 DNA, 42 bases read in frame from base 1. The germline V gene provides CDR1 SGDLS and CDR2 YYNGEE. The germline ends are 15 bases apart after V is trimmed by 4 bases and J by 5 bases. Sample: peripheral blood mononuclear cells, taken before any cancer treatment. The rearranged segments are TRBV9 and TRBJ2-5; TRBD2 is possibly the D segment (6 matching bases). The TCR originated in a male donor aged 60 or over with stage II lung adenocarcinoma. The DNA is TGTGCCAGCAGCTCCGCGGAAGGGAGGGAGACCCAGTACTTC. It translates to CASSSAEGRETQYF.